This TCR beta chain was sequenced for a study of response to subunit inactivated influenza vaccine. Overall study results and limits: After each seasonal influenza vaccination, few new T cells are recruited, the authors suggested.

The CDR3 contains 16 residues. V was clipped by 0 bases and J by 6 bases, with 15 bases between them. Germline V gives CDR1 LGHNA, CDR2 YSLEER. TCRdb processed the RT-PCR reads anew with MiXCR; each CDR3 protein has one entry. Counted here are hundreds of thousands of distinct CDR3 sequences, over 11% occurring once; the ten biggest clones make up around 7%. In regard to this clonotype: The target antigen is unknown.

The TCR sequence derives from a man between 50 and 59 years old who received an inactivated influenza vaccine. The chain is built from TRBV4-3 and TRBJ1-5, with TRBD1 as a possible D gene (5 bases). Sample: PBMCs from blood, taken roughly 2 weeks before vaccination. Here the CDR3 reads CASSQETWGMGQPQHF. The DNA of the CDR3 is TGCGCCAGCAGCCAAGAGACTTGGGGGATGGGTCAGCCCCAGCATTTT.